This TCR beta chain was sequenced in a study of blood T cells in healthy people across ages (dated by TCRdb to the mid-2010s). For context, the study as a whole: In model experiments, template switching captured about one uniquely barcoded TCR beta cDNA molecule for every two T cells. The donors were split into four age groups: young (average approximately 16 years), middle-aged (39), aged (approximately 59) and long-lived (approximately 89). The study measured age-related changes in TCR beta repertoire diversity using deep sequencing normalized with unique cDNA molecular identifiers. To avoid experimental bias, donors of different ages were spread randomly across the sequencing lanes. Using the same blood draw, the study looked at two additional independent replicas of 1 million unique cDNA reads for two donors, one aged 18 to 30 and the other aged 80 or older. Summary of the overall study and its limitations: Donor CMV infection status was unknown, potentially confounding age-related changes in expanded clonotypes. Conclusive comparison of naive and antigen-experienced compartments was prevented by the profiling of bulk unsorted PBMCs. Compared with the aged group, the long-lived group had more naive CD4+ T cells, fewer expanded clones and increased TCR diversity, suggesting age selection. The percentage of naive T cells measured by flow cytometry correlated strongly with observed TCR beta diversity. Estimates of total diversity based on one million sequenced T cells were regarded as lower bounds and as underestimates. As age increased, observed TCR beta diversity per million T cells dropped in a roughly linear way, and a significant reduction was already evident by age 40.

The germline V gene provides CDR1 SGHRS and CDR2 YFSETQ. Counted from cysteine to phenylalanine, this CDR3 has 16 amino acids. Of all the DNA, just the CDR3 is kept, 48 bases in frame from base 1. Points on this clonotype: This clone's antigen is unknown. This may stem from a read error, because a much larger clone lies one nucleotide away.

Donors were roughly 40 systemically healthy Caucasian individuals from Russia aged roughly 6 to 95 years. Ten milliliters of peripheral blood were drawn from each donor into EDTA-treated Vacutainer tubes. Ficoll-Paque density-gradient centrifugation was used to isolate PBMCs, with at least 7 million per sample. Trizol reagent was used to extract total RNA from the PBMCs, yielding at least 6 micrograms per sample. Naive CD45RAhigh/CD27high T cell percentages were measured by flow cytometry on a PBMC aliquot from every donor. Library creation used 5' RACE. Instrument on record: Illumina HiSeq 2500. A second PCR of 7 to 11 cycles was run with a J-beta primer mix and a sample-barcoded 5' primer. A unique molecular identifier was introduced onto each TCR beta cDNA molecule by a template-switch 5' adaptor carrying 12 random nucleotides. Each sample yielded at least 2.5 million CDR3-containing paired-end reads. First-strand cDNA was synthesized from all RNA with the Mint cDNA synthesis kit, primed by a TRBC-specific oligonucleotide. Following uracil-DNA glycosylase treatment, a first 18-cycle PCR with universal primers M1SS and BC2_uni_R was performed on all cDNA. The published analysis was carried out like this. Each sample was normalized by randomly selecting 1 million high-quality reads, each carrying a distinct molecular identifier. Instead of being binned into consensus sequences, reads that shared molecular identifiers were thrown out. MiTCR, run with a Q25 quality threshold and the strictest error-elimination algorithm, handled CDR3 identification, clonotype clustering and error correction. A nonparametric unseen species model using Euler transformation provided a lower-bound estimate of total TCR beta diversity. Using fastp trimming at Q25 and MiXCR clonotype assembly, TCRdb reanalyzed the public sequencing data and kept in-frame beta chains. Identical CDR3 proteins give one entry, which carries the most common genes and DNA. The V and J calls and clone size come from TCRdb's table, not from the authors' own analysis. Within this sample are some 1.5 million distinct CDR3 sequences, with over 25% of them counted one time only. The top ten constitute 7.7% of the sample.

The source is a woman aged 25 to 39 in good health. Sample: blood. The chain employs TRBV5-1 and TRBJ2-1, with the D gene possibly TRBD1 or TRBD2, each one fitting 7 bases. The CDR3 region reads CASSWEGGGPYDEQFF. The DNA sequence follows: TGCGCCAGCAGCTGGGAGGGAGGGGGCCCCTACGATGAGCAGTTCTTC.